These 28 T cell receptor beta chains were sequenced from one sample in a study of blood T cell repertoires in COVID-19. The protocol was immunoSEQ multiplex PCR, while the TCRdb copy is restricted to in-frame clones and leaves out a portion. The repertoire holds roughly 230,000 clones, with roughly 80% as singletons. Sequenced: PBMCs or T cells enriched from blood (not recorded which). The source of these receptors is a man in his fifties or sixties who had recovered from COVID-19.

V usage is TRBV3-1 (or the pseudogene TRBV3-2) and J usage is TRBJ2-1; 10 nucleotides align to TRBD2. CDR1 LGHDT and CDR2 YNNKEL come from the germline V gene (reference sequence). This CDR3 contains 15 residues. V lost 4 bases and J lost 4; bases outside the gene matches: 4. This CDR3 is CASSPRTSGYNEQFF. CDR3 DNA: TGTGCCAGCAGCCCCCGGACTAGCGGATACAATGAGCAGTTCTTC.

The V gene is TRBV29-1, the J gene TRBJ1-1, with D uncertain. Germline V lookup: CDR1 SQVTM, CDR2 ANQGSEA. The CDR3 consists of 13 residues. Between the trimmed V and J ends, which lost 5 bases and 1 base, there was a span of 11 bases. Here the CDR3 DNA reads TGCAGCGTTCAGGAAAACCCGAACACTGAAGCTTTCTTT. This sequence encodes CSVQENPNTEAFF.

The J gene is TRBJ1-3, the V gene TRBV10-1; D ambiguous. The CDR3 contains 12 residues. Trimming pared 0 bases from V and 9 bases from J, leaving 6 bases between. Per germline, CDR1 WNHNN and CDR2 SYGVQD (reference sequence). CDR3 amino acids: CASSESGGTIYF. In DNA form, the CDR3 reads TGCGCCAGCAGTGAGTCCGGCGGCACCATATATTTT.

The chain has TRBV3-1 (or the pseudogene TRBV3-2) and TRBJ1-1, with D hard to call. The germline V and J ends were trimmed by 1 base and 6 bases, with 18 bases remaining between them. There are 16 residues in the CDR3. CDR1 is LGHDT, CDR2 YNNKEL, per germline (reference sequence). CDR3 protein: CASSQVVAGKAAEAFF. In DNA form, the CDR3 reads TGTGCCAGCAGCCAAGTCGTCGCGGGGAAGGCGGCTGAAGCTTTCTTT.

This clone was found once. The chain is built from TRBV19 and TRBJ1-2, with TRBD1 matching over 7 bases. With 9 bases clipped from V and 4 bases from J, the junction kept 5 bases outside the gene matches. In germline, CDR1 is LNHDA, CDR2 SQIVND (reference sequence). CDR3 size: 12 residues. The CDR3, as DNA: TGTGCCAGCAACGACAGGGTCTATGGCTACACCTTC. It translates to CASNDRVYGYTF.

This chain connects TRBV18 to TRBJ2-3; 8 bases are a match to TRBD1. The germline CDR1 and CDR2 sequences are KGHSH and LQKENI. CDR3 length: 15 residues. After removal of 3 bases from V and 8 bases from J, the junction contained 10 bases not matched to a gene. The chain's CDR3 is CASSPPGGRQGTQYF. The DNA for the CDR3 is TGTGCCAGCTCACCCCCAGGGGGCCGACAGGGTACGCAGTATTTT.

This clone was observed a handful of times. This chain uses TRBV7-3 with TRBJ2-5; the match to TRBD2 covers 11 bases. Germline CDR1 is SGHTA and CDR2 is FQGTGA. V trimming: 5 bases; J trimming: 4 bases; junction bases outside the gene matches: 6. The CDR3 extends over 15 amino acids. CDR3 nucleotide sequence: TGTGCCAGCAGCCATAGCGGGAGGGCCGGAGAGACCCAGTACTTC. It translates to CASSHSGRAGETQYF. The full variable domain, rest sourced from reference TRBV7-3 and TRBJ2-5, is GAGVSQTPSNKVTEKGKYVELRCDPISGHTALYWYRQSLGQGPEFLIYFQGTGAADDSGLPNDRFFAVRPEGSVSTLKIQRTERGDSAVYLCASSHSGRAGETQYFGPGTRLLVL.

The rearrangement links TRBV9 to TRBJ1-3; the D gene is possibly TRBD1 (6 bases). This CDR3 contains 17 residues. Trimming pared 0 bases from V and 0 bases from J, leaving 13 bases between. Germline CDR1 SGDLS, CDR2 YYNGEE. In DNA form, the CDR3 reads TGTGCCAGCAGCGTAGAGTTCCGGACAGACTCTGGAAACACCATATATTTT. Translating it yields CASSVEFRTDSGNTIYF.

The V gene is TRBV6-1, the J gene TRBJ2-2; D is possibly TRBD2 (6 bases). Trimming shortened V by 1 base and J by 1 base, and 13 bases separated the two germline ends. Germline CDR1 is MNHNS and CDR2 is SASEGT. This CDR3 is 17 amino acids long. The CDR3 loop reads CASSEVWGGGNTGELFF. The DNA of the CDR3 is TGTGCCAGCAGTGAAGTATGGGGAGGCGGGAACACCGGGGAGCTGTTTTTT.

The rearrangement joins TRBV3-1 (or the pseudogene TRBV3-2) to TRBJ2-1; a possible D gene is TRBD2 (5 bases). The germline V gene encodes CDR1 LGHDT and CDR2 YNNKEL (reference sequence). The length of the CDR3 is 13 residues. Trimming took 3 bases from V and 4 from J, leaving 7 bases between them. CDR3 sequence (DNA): TGTGCCAGCAGCCAGGGAGCATACAATGAGCAGTTCTTC. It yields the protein CASSQGAYNEQFF.

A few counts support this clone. Here the CDR3 reads CASSLSLAGGTQYF. For the CDR3, the DNA is TGTGCCAGCAGCTTAAGTCTAGCGGGGGGTACGCAGTATTTT. The chain employs TRBV7-8 and TRBJ2-3; TRBD2 agrees at 11 bases. This CDR3 is 14 amino acids long. After removal of 2 bases from V and 8 bases from J, the junction contained 3 bases not matched to a gene. Germline CDR1 and CDR2: SGHVS and FQNEAQ.

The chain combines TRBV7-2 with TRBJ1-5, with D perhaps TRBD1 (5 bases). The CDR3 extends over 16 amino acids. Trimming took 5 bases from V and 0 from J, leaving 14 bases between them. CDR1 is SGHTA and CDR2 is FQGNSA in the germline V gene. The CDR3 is CASSEPGLYSNQPQHF. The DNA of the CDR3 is TGTGCCAGCAGCGAACCGGGACTGTATAGCAATCAGCCCCAGCATTTT.

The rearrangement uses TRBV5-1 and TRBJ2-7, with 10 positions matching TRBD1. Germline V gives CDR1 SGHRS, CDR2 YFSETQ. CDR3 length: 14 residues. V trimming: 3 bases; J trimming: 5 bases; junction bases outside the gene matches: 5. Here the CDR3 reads CASSWGTGVDEQYF. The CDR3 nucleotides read TGCGCCAGCAGCTGGGGGACAGGGGTGGACGAGCAGTACTTC.

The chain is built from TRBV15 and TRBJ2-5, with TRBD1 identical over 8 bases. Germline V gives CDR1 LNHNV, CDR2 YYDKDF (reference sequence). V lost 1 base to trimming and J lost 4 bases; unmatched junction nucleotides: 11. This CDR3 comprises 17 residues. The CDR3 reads CATSRGGQVRDGETQYF. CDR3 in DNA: TGTGCCACCAGCAGAGGGGGACAGGTACGAGATGGAGAGACCCAGTACTTC.

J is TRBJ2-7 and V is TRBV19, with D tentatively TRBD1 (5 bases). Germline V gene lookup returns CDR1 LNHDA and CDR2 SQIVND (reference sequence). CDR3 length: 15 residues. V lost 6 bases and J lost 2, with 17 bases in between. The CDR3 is CASSPRDGATYEQYF. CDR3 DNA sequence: TGTGCCAGTAGCCCCCGAGATGGGGCAACCTACGAGCAGTACTTC.

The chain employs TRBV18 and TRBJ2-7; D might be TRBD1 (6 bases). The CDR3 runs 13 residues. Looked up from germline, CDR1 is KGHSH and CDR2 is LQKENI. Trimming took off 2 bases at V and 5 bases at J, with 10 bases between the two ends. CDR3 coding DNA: TGTGCCAGCTCACCAGCAGGGGCCCACGAGCAGTACTTC. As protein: CASSPAGAHEQYF.

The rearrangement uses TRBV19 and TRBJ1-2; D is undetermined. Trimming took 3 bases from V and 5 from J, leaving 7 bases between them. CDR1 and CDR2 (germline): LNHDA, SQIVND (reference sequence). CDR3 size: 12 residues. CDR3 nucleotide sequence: TGTGCCAGTAGTATTGGGCAGTATGGCTACACCTTC. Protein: CASSIGQYGYTF.

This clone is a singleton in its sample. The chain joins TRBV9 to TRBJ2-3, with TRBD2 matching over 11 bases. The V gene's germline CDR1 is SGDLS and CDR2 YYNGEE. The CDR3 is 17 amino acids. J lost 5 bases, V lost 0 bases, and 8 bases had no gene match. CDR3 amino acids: CASSVGTSGSRGDTQYF. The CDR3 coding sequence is TGTGCCAGCAGCGTAGGTACTAGCGGGAGCCGGGGAGATACGCAGTATTTT.

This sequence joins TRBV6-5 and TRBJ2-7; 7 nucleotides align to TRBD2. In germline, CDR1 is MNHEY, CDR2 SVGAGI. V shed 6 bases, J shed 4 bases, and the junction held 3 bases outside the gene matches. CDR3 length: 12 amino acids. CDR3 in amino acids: CASSPGGYEQYF. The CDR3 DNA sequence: TGTGCCAGCAGCCCCGGGGGGTACGAGCAGTACTTC.

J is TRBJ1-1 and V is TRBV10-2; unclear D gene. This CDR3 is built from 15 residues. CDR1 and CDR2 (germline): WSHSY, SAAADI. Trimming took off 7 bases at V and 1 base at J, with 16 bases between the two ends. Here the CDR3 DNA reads TGCGCCAGCAACCCCGGTGAGTTTACGAACACTGAAGCTTTCTTT. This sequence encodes CASNPGEFTNTEAFF.

The CDR3 region has the DNA TGTGCCTGGAGTATACCAGGGTTTAATTCACCCCTCCACTTT. Translation gives CAWSIPGFNSPLHF. The gene calls are TRBV30 and TRBJ1-6; possible D gene TRBD1, 5 bases. The CDR3 covers 14 residues. CDR1 is GTSNPN, CDR2 SVGIG, per germline (reference sequence). Between the trimmed V and J ends, which lost 2 bases and 6 bases, there was a span of 11 bases. The full variable domain, with the rest looked up from reference TRBV30 and TRBJ1-6, is SQTIHQWPATLVQPVGSPLSLECTVEGTSNPNLYWYRQAAGRGLQLLFYSVGIGQISSEVPQNLSASRPQDRQFILSSKKLLLSDSGFYLCAWSIPGFNSPLHFGNGTRLTVT.

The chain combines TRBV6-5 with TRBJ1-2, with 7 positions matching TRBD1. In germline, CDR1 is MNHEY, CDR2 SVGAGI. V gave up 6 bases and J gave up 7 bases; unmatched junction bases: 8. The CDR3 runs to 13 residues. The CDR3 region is CASRPAAGGGYTF. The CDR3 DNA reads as TGTGCCAGCAGACCCGCAGCAGGGGGTGGCTACACCTTC.

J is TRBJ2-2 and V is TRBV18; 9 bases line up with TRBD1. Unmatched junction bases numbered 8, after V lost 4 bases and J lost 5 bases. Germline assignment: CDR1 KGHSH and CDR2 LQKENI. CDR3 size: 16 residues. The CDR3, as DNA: TGTGCCAGCTCACTTGTGGGACAGGGAAAAACCGGGGAGCTGTTTTTT. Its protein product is CASSLVGQGKTGELFF.

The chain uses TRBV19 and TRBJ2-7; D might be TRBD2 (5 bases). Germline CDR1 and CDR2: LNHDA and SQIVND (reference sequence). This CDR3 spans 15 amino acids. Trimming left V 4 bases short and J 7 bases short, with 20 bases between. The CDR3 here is CASSSWAGLEEEQYF. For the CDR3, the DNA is TGTGCCAGTAGTAGCTGGGCAGGACTCGAGGAGGAGCAGTACTTC.

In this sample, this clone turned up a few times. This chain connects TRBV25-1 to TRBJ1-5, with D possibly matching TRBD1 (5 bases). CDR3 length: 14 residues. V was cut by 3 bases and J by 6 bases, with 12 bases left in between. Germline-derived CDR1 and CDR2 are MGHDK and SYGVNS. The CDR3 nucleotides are TGTGCCAGCAGTGATGGGGGGATAGGTCAGCCCCAGCATTTT. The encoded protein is CASSDGGIGQPQHF.

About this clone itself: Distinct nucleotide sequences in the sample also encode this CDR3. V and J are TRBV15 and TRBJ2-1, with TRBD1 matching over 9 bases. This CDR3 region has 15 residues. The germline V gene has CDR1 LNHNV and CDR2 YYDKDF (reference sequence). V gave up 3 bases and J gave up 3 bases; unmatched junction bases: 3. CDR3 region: CATSSGTGSYNEQFF. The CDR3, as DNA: TGTGCCACCAGCAGCGGGACAGGGAGCTACAATGAGCAGTTCTTC.

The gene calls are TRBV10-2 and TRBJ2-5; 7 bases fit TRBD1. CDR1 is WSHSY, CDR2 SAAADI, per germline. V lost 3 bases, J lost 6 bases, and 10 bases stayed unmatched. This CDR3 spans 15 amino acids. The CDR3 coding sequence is TGCGCCAGCAGTGACGGGGACAGCCCTAGTAAGACCCAGTACTTC. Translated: CASSDGDSPSKTQYF.

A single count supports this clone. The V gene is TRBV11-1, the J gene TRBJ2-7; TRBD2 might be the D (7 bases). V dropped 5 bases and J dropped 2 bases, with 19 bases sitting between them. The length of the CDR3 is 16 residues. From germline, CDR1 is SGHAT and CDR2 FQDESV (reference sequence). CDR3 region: CASSSGTPGGPYEQYF. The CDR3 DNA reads TGTGCCAGCAGCAGCGGGACCCCGGGGGGCCCCTACGAGCAGTACTTC.